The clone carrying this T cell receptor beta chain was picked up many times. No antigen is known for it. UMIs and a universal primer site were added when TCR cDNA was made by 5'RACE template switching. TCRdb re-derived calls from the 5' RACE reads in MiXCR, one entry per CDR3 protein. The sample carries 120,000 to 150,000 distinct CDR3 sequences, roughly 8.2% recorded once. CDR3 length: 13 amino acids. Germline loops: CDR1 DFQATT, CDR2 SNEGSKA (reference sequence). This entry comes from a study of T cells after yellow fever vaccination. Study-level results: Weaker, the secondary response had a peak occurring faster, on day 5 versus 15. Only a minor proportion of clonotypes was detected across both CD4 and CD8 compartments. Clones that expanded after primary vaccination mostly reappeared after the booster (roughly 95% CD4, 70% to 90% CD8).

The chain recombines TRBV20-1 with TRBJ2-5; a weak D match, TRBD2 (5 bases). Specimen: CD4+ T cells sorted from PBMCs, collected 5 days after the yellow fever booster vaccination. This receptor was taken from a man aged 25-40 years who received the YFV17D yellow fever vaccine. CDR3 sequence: CSPNREAQETQYF. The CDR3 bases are TGCAGCCCTAACCGGGAAGCTCAAGAGACCCAGTACTTC.